Each of the 23 T cell receptor beta chains below was sequenced from the same sample in a study of Tregs in tolerant kidney transplant recipients. Assay: immunoSEQ multiplex PCR; the TCRdb copy retains only in-frame clones and omits some. The sample contains approximately 15,000 clones, around 77% of which appear only once. The input for sequencing was Tregs from blood, taken before the transplant. These receptors were obtained from a human donor who received a combined kidney and bone marrow transplant.

This rearrangement joins TRBV5-4 to TRBJ2-3, with D possibly being TRBD2 (5 bases). The germline V gene encodes CDR1 SGHNT and CDR2 YYREEE (reference sequence). Trimming cost V 6 bases and J 5 bases, with 16 bases left between them. This CDR3 comprises 14 residues. In DNA, the CDR3 is TGTGCCAGCAAAGGGCAAGAAGGAGGAGATACGCAGTATTTT. This codes for CASKGQEGGDTQYF.

This chain uses TRBV7-9 with TRBJ1-3, with D tentatively TRBD1 (5 bases). Germline V gene data show CDR1 as SEHNR and CDR2 as FQNEAQ (reference sequence). This CDR3 spans 17 amino acids. Between the trimmed V and J ends, which lost 4 bases and 5 bases, there was a span of 21 bases. CDR3 DNA: TGTGCCAGCAGCTCCCTACGACAGCCCCAACTGCGAAACACCATATATTTT. Amino acids: CASSSLRQPQLRNTIYF.

This sequence joins TRBV5-1 and TRBJ2-3; 9 bases map to TRBD2. This CDR3 is 16 amino acids long. The ends lost 2 bases at V and 8 bases at J; junction bases unmatched: 12. CDR1 and CDR2 (germline): SGHRS, YFSETQ. CDR3 in amino acids: CASSFRQAGGPGTQYF. In DNA form, the CDR3 reads TGCGCCAGCAGCTTTCGTCAGGCGGGGGGGCCTGGTACGCAGTATTTT.

The chain recombines TRBV27 with TRBJ1-5; 9 bases agree with TRBD1. V lost 4 bases and J lost 0; bases outside the gene matches: 4. Germline CDR1 reads MNHEY; CDR2 reads SMNVEV (reference sequence). The CDR3 loop spans 16 amino acids. This CDR3 is CASSSGQGNSNQPQHF. For the CDR3, the DNA is TGTGCCAGCAGTTCGGGACAGGGAAATAGCAATCAGCCCCAGCATTTT.

This chain uses TRBV19 with TRBJ2-7; D perhaps matches TRBD2 (6 bases). Germline loops: CDR1 LNHDA, CDR2 SQIVND (reference sequence). Trimming took 4 bases from V and 2 from J, leaving 9 bases between them. This CDR3 comprises 13 residues. CDR3 bases: TGTGCCAGTAGTAGGGACTCCGCCTACGAGCAGTACTTC. Encoded protein: CASSRDSAYEQYF.

This rearrangement joins TRBV29-1 to TRBJ2-3, with 9 bases matching TRBD2. The J segment lost 6 bases and the V segment lost 5 bases, leaving 12 bases of the junction unmatched. CDR1 is SQVTM and CDR2 is ANQGSEA in the germline V gene. This CDR3 comprises 15 residues. CDR3 region: CSVNQGGRAADTQYF. The CDR3 bases are TGCAGCGTTAATCAGGGCGGGAGGGCCGCGGATACGCAGTATTTT.

This chain joins TRBV5-1 and TRBJ2-5; 9 bases agree with TRBD2. The CDR3 is 16 amino acids. V lost 0 bases to trimming and J lost 5 bases; unmatched junction nucleotides: 8. In germline, CDR1 is SGHRS, CDR2 YFSETQ. CDR3 in amino acids: CASSLEGGGGAETQYF. The CDR3 DNA sequence: TGCGCCAGCAGCTTGGAGGGCGGGGGGGGCGCGGAGACCCAGTACTTC.

This chain uses TRBV2 with TRBJ1-1, with TRBD1 identical over 8 bases. V dropped 8 bases and J dropped 5; count of bases not matched to a gene: 7. The CDR3 covers 13 residues. Germline loops: CDR1 SNHLY, CDR2 FYNNEI. CDR3 in amino acids: CASRWDRRTEAFF. The CDR3, as DNA: TGTGCCAGCCGCTGGGACAGGAGAACTGAAGCTTTCTTT.

The rearrangement joins TRBV6-4 to TRBJ1-2, with a weak D call TRBD1 (6 bases). Germline loops: CDR1 MRHNA, CDR2 SNTAGT. The CDR3 covers 14 residues. V shed 5 bases and J shed 7 bases, with 17 bases lying between them. DNA of the CDR3: TGTGCCAGCAGTCGGGCAGGGGCCACCGGTGGCTACACCTTC. Protein sequence: CASSRAGATGGYTF.

The chain carries TRBV10-3 and TRBJ1-5, with TRBD1 matching over 7 bases. Germline CDR1 is ENHRY and CDR2 is SYGVKD. V dropped 6 bases and J dropped 5; count of bases not matched to a gene: 10. This CDR3 has 15 residues. The CDR3 nucleotides are TGTGCCATCAGCTCCGACAGGGACCTGTATCAGCCCCAGCATTTT. This sequence encodes CAISSDRDLYQPQHF.

CDR3: CAWSAGLQNIQYF. The CDR3 region has the DNA TGTGCCTGGAGTGCGGGACTCCAAAACATTCAGTACTTC. The chain carries TRBV30 and TRBJ2-4, with a weak D call TRBD2 (6 bases). The germline CDR1 and CDR2 sequences are GTSNPN and SVGIG (reference sequence). V gave up 1 base and J gave up 5 bases, with 9 bases separating them. This CDR3 is built from 13 residues.

The chain combines TRBV11-2 with TRBJ2-7; D may be TRBD2 (6 bases). Germline V gene sequence: CDR1 SGHAT, CDR2 FQNNGV. The CDR3 extends over 12 amino acids. Trimming stripped 5 bases from V and 3 bases from J, with 8 bases between. This CDR3 is CASSPGVYEQYF. CDR3 DNA: TGTGCCAGCAGCCCGGGGGTCTACGAGCAGTACTTC.

The rearrangement joins TRBV29-1 to TRBJ1-2; D remains ambiguous. The CDR3 totals 11 residues. Germline CDR1 is SQVTM and CDR2 is ANQGSEA. Deletions cut 3 bases from V and 4 bases from J, with 6 bases between. CDR3 sequence (DNA): TGCAGCGTTGAGGGGAGCTATGGCTACACCTTC. Translating it yields CSVEGSYGYTF.

The chain has TRBV7-8 and TRBJ1-2; D is possibly TRBD1 (6 bases). The CDR3 spans 15 residues. V was trimmed by 5 bases and J by 4 bases, leaving 17 bases between them. In germline, CDR1 is SGHVS, CDR2 FQNEAQ. CDR3 sequence reads: CASSKAEQGVYGYTF. Written as DNA, the CDR3 is TGTGCCAGCAGCAAGGCAGAACAGGGCGTCTATGGCTACACCTTC.

This clone was picked up a small number of times. This chain links TRBV2 with TRBJ1-2, with D unclear. The V end lost 11 bases, the J end lost 3 bases, and 16 bases lay between the germline ends. The germline V gene encodes CDR1 SNHLY and CDR2 FYNNEI. This CDR3 region has 13 residues. The CDR3 nucleotides are TGTGCCTCCTACGACGAGGGAGACTATGGCTACACCTTC. This codes for CASYDEGDYGYTF.

CDR3 in DNA: TGTGCCAGCAGCCGAGGGACAGAAGCTTTTAACTATGGCTACACCTTC. Protein sequence: CASSRGTEAFNYGYTF. V usage is TRBV14 and J usage is TRBJ1-2; 7 nucleotides agree with TRBD1. The CDR3 sequence is 16 residues long. CDR1 and CDR2 from the germline V gene are SGHDN and FVKESK. Trimming took 4 bases from V and 1 from J; bases not matched to a gene: 9.

The chain couples TRBV13 to TRBJ1-2, with 7 bases matching TRBD1. Looked up from germline, CDR1 is PRHDT and CDR2 is FYEKMQ (reference sequence). J gave up 7 bases and V 1 base, and 6 bases lay outside the gene matches. The CDR3 is 14 residues long. In DNA, the CDR3 is TGTGCCAGCAGCTTAGTAGGGGGCGCAGGTGGCTACACCTTC. This sequence encodes CASSLVGGAGGYTF.

The chain joins TRBV29-1 to TRBJ2-1; 13 nucleotides agree with TRBD2. Looked up from germline, CDR1 is SQVTM and CDR2 is ANQGSEA. This CDR3 comprises 16 residues. V gave up 6 bases and J gave up 3 bases; unmatched junction bases: 8. CDR3 sequence: CSVLGLAGKNYNEQFF. The CDR3, as DNA: TGCAGCGTCCTGGGACTAGCGGGAAAAAACTACAATGAGCAGTTCTTC.

The genes are TRBV7-6 and TRBJ1-1, with D maybe TRBD1 (5 bases). This CDR3 has 14 residues. Germline V gene sequence: CDR1 SGHVS, CDR2 FNYEAQ. Deletions cut 5 bases from V and 5 bases from J, with 15 bases between. This CDR3 is CASSRDRGITEAFF. The CDR3 region has the DNA TGTGCCAGCAGCCGTGATAGGGGTATAACTGAAGCTTTCTTT.

V is TRBV12-2 and J is TRBJ2-7; the table's D gene call, TRBD2, was not cross checked with the DNA. TRBV12-2 is an annotated pseudogene. This CDR3 has 15 residues. The CDR3 DNA reads as TGTGCAAGTCGCCTCAAAGCGGGAGATTCACGAGAGCAGTACTTC. Residues: CASRLKAGDSREQYF.

The chain employs TRBV18 and TRBJ2-7, with 10 bases fitting TRBD2. This CDR3 spans 16 amino acids. The trim removed 3 bases at V and 2 bases at J, leaving 7 bases unmatched. CDR1 is KGHSH, CDR2 LQKENI, per germline. In DNA, the CDR3 is TGTGCCAGCTCACCCGTCGGACTAGCGGCCGCCTACGAGCAGTACTTC. Protein sequence: CASSPVGLAAAYEQYF. The full variable domain, completed using reference TRBV18 and TRBJ2-7, is NAGVMQNPRHLVRRRGQEARLRCSPMKGHSHVYWYRQLPEEGLKFMVYLQKENIIDESGMPKERFSAEFPKEGPSILRIQQVVRGDSAAYFCASSPVGLAAAYEQYFGPGTRLTVT.

The V call is TRBV5-5, the J call TRBJ2-7, with TRBD1 as a possible D gene (5 bases). Germline V CDR1 and CDR2: SGHKS, YYEKEE (reference sequence). V lost 5 bases to trimming and J lost 1 base, with 10 bases between them. CDR3 length equals 13 residues. In nucleotides, the CDR3 is TGTGCCAGCAGGAACAGGCTATCCTACGAGCAGTACTTC. Protein: CASRNRLSYEQYF.

The V gene is TRBV5-4, the J gene TRBJ2-7; 11 bases map to TRBD2. This CDR3 comprises 13 residues. The germline gives CDR1 SGHNT, CDR2 YYREEE (reference sequence). After removal of 4 bases from V and 9 bases from J, the junction contained 6 bases not matched to a gene. The chain's CDR3 is CASSMTSGTRQYF. CDR3 DNA: TGTGCCAGCAGCATGACTAGCGGGACCCGGCAGTACTTC.